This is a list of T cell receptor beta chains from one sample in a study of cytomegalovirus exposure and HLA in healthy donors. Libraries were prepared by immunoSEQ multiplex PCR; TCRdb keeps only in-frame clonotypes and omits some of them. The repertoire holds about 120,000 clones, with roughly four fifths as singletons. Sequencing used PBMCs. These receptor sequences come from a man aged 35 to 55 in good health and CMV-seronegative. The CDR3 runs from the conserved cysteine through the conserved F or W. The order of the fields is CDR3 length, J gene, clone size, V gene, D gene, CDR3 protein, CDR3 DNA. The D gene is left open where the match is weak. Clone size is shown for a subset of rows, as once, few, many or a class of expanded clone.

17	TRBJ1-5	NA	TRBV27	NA	CASKKRAGEGGNQPQHF	TGTGCCAGCAAAAAAAGGGCGGGGGAGGGTGGCAATCAGCCCCAGCATTTT
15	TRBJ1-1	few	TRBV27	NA	CASSFRRPEDTEAFF	TGTGCCAGCAGTTTCCGCCGCCCGGAGGACACTGAAGCTTTCTTT
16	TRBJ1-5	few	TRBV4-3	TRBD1	CASSQGLGQGGQPQHF	TGCGCCAGCAGCCAAGGCCTGGGACAGGGAGGACAGCCCCAGCATTTT
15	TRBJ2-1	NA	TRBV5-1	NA	CASSLGLVSYNEQFF	TGCGCCAGCAGCCTGGGACTCGTCTCCTACAATGAGCAGTTCTTC
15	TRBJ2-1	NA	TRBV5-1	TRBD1	CASTTTGIPYNEQFF	TGCGCCAGCACCACGACAGGGATACCCTACAATGAGCAGTTCTTC
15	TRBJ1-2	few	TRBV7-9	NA	CASSLALAVLYGYTF	TGTGCCAGCAGCTTAGCCTTAGCCGTATTATATGGCTACACCTTC
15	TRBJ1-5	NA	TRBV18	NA	CASSPRIDSNQPQHF	TGTGCCAGCTCACCACGTATAGATAGCAATCAGCCCCAGCATTTT
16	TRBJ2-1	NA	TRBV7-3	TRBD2	CASSLTSGRAYNEQFF	TGTGCCAGCAGCTTAACTAGCGGGAGGGCCTACAATGAGCAGTTCTTC
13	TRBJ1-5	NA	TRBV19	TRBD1	CASTDRGNQPQHF	TGTGCCAGTACGGACAGGGGCAATCAGCCCCAGCATTTT
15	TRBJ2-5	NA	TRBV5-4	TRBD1	CASSFFRGQGETQYF	TGTGCCAGCAGCTTTTTCCGGGGACAGGGAGAGACCCAGTACTTC
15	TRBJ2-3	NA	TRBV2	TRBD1	CASSVDRGRPDTQYF	TGTGCCAGCAGCGTAGACAGGGGGCGTCCAGATACGCAGTATTTT
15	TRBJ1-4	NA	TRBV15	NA	CAASSPGRDNEKLFF	TGTGCCGCCAGCAGCCCAGGGCGGGACAATGAAAAACTGTTTTTT
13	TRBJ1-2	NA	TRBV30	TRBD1	CAWRPQGIGGYTF	TGTGCCTGGCGACCACAGGGGATAGGTGGCTACACCTTC
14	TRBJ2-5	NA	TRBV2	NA	CASTILDLQETQYF	TGTGCCAGCACCATACTGGACTTACAAGAGACCCAGTACTTC
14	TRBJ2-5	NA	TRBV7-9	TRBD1	CASSSQGAQETQYF	TGTGCCAGCAGCTCACAGGGGGCTCAGGAGACCCAGTACTTC
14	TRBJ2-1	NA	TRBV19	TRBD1	CASSIRQGDNEQFF	TGTGCCAGTAGTATCCGACAGGGGGACAATGAGCAGTTCTTC
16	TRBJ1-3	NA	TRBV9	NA	CASSARTAGAGNTIYF	TGTGCCAGCAGCGCCCGGACAGCCGGAGCTGGAAACACCATATATTTT
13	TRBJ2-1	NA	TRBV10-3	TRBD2	CAISAAGDNEQFF	TGTGCCATCAGTGCTGCGGGGGACAATGAGCAGTTCTTC
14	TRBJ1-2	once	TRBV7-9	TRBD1	CASSLDGTGDGYTF	TGTGCCAGCAGCTTAGACGGGACAGGGGATGGCTACACCTTC
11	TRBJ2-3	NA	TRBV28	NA	CASRGRDTQYF	TGTGCCAGCAGGGGGAGAGATACGCAGTATTTT
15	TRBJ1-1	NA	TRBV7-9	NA	CASSLDGRVGTEAFF	TGTGCCAGCAGCTTGGATGGGAGGGTAGGTACTGAAGCTTTCTTT
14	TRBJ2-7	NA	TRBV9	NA	CASSAGVFSYEQYF	TGTGCCAGCAGCGCAGGGGTGTTTTCCTACGAGCAGTACTTC
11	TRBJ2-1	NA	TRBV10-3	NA	CAINSLDEQFF	TGTGCCATCAATAGCCTCGATGAGCAGTTCTTC
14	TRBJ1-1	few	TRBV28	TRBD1	CASRWGQGRTEAFF	TGTGCCAGCAGATGGGGACAGGGGCGGACTGAAGCTTTCTTT
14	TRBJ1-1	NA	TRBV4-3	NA	CASSQDSATGQAFF	TGCGCCAGCAGCCAAGATTCGGCGACGGGTCAGGCTTTCTTT
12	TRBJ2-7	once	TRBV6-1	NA	CASNLRSYEQYF	TGTGCCAGTAATCTACGCTCCTACGAGCAGTACTTC
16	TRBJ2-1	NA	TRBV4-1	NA	CASSPPGQKSYNEQFF	TGCGCCAGCAGCCCACCGGGACAAAAATCCTACAATGAGCAGTTCTTC
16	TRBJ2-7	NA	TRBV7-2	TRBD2	CASSEGTRADSYEQYF	TGTGCCAGCAGCGAGGGGACTAGAGCGGACTCCTACGAGCAGTACTTC
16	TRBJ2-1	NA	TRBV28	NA	CASTAPGSAAAYEQFF	TGTGCCAGCACCGCTCCAGGTAGCGCGGCGGCCTATGAGCAGTTCTTC
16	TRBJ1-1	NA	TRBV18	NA	CASSPRDSPISTEAFF	TGTGCCAGCTCACCACGCGACAGCCCGATATCGACTGAAGCTTTCTTT
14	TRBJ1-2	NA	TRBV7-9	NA	CASSLAIEARGYTF	TGTGCCAGCAGCTTAGCGATTGAGGCGCGTGGCTACACCTTC
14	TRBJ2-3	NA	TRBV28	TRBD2	CASIAGQSTDTQYF	TGTGCCAGCATAGCGGGTCAGAGCACAGATACGCAGTATTTT
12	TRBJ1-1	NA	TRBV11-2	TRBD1	CASSYAGGQAFF	TGTGCCAGCAGCTACGCAGGGGGACAAGCTTTCTTT
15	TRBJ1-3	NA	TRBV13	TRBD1	CASSLVGQGRNTIYF	TGTGCCAGCAGCTTAGTAGGACAGGGGAGAAACACCATATATTTT
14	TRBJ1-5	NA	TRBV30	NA	CAWSVWLDNQPQRF	TGTGCCTGGAGTGTGTGGTTGGATAATCAGCCCCAGCGTTTT
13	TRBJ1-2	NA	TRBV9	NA	CASSRDTLYGYTF	TGTGCCAGCAGCCGAGACACTCTCTATGGCTACACCTTC
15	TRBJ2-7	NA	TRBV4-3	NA	CASSQGAGISYEQYF	TGCGCCAGCAGCCAGGGGGCAGGGATCTCCTACGAGCAGTACTTC
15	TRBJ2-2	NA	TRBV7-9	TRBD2	CASSLGTSEAGELFF	TGTGCCAGCAGCTTAGGAACTAGCGAAGCCGGGGAGCTGTTTTTT
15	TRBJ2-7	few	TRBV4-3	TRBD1	CASSQEGQGAYEQYF	TGCGCCAGCAGCCAGGAGGGACAGGGGGCATACGAGCAGTACTTC
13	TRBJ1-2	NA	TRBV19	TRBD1	CASNTGENYGYTF	TGTGCCAGTAATACAGGGGAAAACTATGGCTACACCTTC
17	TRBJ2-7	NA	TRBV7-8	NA	CASSFYADRTGVYEQYF	TGTGCCAGCAGCTTCTACGCGGACAGGACGGGGGTCTACGAGCAGTACTTC
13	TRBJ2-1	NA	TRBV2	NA	CASSVQGFNEQFF	TGTGCCAGCAGTGTCCAGGGATTTAATGAGCAGTTCTTC
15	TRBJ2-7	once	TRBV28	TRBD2	CASSSLAGGTYEQYF	TGTGCCAGCAGTTCATTAGCGGGAGGTACCTACGAGCAGTACTTC
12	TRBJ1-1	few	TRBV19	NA	CASEGENTEAFF	TGTGCCAGCGAGGGCGAGAACACTGAAGCTTTCTTT
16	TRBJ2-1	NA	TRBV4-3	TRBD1	CASSRHRGFPYNEQFF	TGCGCCAGCAGCCGCCACAGGGGATTCCCCTACAATGAGCAGTTCTTC
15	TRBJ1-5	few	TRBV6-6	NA	CASLKGSGGNQPQHF	TGTGCCAGCCTTAAAGGCTCGGGGGGCAATCAGCCCCAGCATTTT
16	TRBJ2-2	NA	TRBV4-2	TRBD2	CASSQAASGGDGELFF	TGTGCCAGCAGCCAAGCGGCTAGCGGGGGCGACGGGGAGCTGTTTTTT
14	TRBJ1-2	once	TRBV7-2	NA	CASSLGGVGYGYTF	TGTGCCAGCAGCTTAGGCGGGGTCGGCTATGGCTACACCTTC
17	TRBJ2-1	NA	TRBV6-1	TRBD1	CASSERGLGQGRNEQFF	TGTGCCAGCAGTGAAAGGGGGCTGGGACAGGGGAGGAATGAGCAGTTCTTC
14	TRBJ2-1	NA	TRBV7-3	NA	CASSPTGGYNEQFF	TGTGCCAGCAGCCCCACCGGAGGGTACAATGAGCAGTTCTTC
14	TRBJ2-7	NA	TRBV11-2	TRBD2	CASSLGLAGDEQYF	TGTGCCAGCAGCTTAGGCCTAGCGGGAGACGAGCAGTACTTC
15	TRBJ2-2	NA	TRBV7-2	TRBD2	CATAGLAGATGELFF	TGTGCCACTGCGGGCCTAGCGGGGGCCACCGGGGAGCTGTTTTTT